The next 23 T cell receptor beta chains were all read from a single sample in a study of blood T cell repertoires in COVID-19. Libraries were prepared by immunoSEQ multiplex PCR; TCRdb keeps only in-frame clonotypes and omits some of them. The profile shows 200,000 to 250,000 clones, roughly 90% of them singletons. Sample: peripheral blood. The receptors were sampled from a man aged 25-40 years who had recovered from COVID-19.

The chain couples TRBV19 to TRBJ2-3; D ambiguous. Trimming removed 5 bases at V and 8 bases at J, with 8 bases between. Germline V gene sequence: CDR1 LNHDA, CDR2 SQIVND (reference sequence). The CDR3 sequence is 11 residues long. The CDR3 nucleotides read TGTGCCAGTAGTGACTCCCCTACGCAGTATTTT. Translating it yields CASSDSPTQYF.

The V gene is TRBV6-5, the J gene TRBJ2-7; possible D gene TRBD2, 6 bases. Trimming took off 10 bases at V and 2 bases at J, with 18 bases between the two ends. Germline CDR1 is MNHEY and CDR2 is SVGAGI. This CDR3 comprises 14 residues. The CDR3 loop reads CATHTSSGAYEQYF. CDR3 DNA sequence: TGTGCCACGCATACTAGCTCGGGGGCCTACGAGCAGTACTTC.

The gene calls are TRBV9 and TRBJ1-2; D perhaps matches TRBD1 (5 bases). CDR1 and CDR2 from the germline V gene are SGDLS and YYNGEE. Trimming cost V 0 bases and J 3 bases, with 12 bases left between them. There are 15 residues in the CDR3. The DNA of the CDR3 is TGTGCCAGCAGCGTAGCGGCCAGGGCGGACTATGGCTACACCTTC. As protein: CASSVAARADYGYTF. The entire variable domain, with the rest obtained from reference TRBV9 and TRBJ1-2, is as follows: DSGVTQTPKHLITATGQRVTLRCSPRSGDLSVYWYQQSLDQGLQFLIQYYNGEERAKGNILERFSAQQFPDLHSELNLSSLELGDSALYFCASSVAARADYGYTFGSGTRLTVV.

This clone appeared once. V usage is TRBV11-2 and J usage is TRBJ1-2; possible D gene TRBD1, 5 bases. CDR1 and CDR2 (germline): SGHAT, FQNNGV. The ends were cut back, 11 bases at V and 6 bases at J, with 13 bases in the middle. The CDR3 length is 11 residues. The CDR3 here is CASMGGDGYTF. As DNA, the CDR3 is TGTGCCTCTATGGGGGGGGATGGCTACACCTTC.

The gene calls are TRBV30 and TRBJ1-2; D remains unclear. The CDR3 loop spans 17 amino acids. The V end was cut by 1 base, the J end by 2 bases, with 20 bases between. Germline-derived CDR1 and CDR2 are GTSNPN and SVGIG (reference sequence). The CDR3 spells CAWSATWAQTRNYGYTF. The CDR3 bases are TGTGCCTGGAGTGCGACCTGGGCACAGACTAGGAACTATGGCTACACCTTC. Full variable domain (outside the CDR3, taken from reference TRBV30 and TRBJ1-2): SQTIHQWPATLVQPVGSPLSLECTVEGTSNPNLYWYRQAAGRGLQLLFYSVGIGQISSEVPQNLSASRPQDRQFILSSKKLLLSDSGFYLCAWSATWAQTRNYGYTFGSGTRLTVV.

The chain combines TRBV19 with TRBJ2-7; D unresolved. This CDR3 comprises 12 residues. Germline values: CDR1 LNHDA, CDR2 SQIVND (reference sequence). V shed 3 bases and J shed 2 bases, with 5 bases lying between them. CDR3 loop: CASSIDTYEQYF. The DNA of the CDR3 is TGTGCCAGTAGTATCGACACCTACGAGCAGTACTTC.

A single count supports this clone. The chain recombines TRBV5-5 with TRBJ2-1, with 8 bases fitting TRBD1. Germline V gene lookup returns CDR1 SGHKS and CDR2 YYEKEE (reference sequence). The CDR3 covers 14 residues. V gave up 3 bases and J gave up 8 bases; unmatched junction bases: 7. CDR3 sequence: CASSSGQEGDEQFF. CDR3 DNA sequence: TGTGCCAGCAGCTCGGGACAGGAGGGGGATGAGCAGTTCTTC.

The chain has TRBV5-1 and TRBJ1-1; weak D call: TRBD1 (6 bases). CDR1 SGHRS and CDR2 YFSETQ come from the germline V gene. The CDR3 runs to 14 residues. V was pared by 4 bases and J by 6 bases, with 16 bases between. The DNA for the CDR3 is TGCGCCAGCAGCCCGGACAGCTGGACACCTGAAGCTTTCTTT. Protein: CASSPDSWTPEAFF.

V and J are TRBV5-4 and TRBJ1-1; D might be TRBD1 (6 bases). The CDR3 spans 13 residues. The germline V and J ends were trimmed by 4 bases and 3 bases, with 10 bases remaining between them. In germline, CDR1 is SGHNT, CDR2 YYREEE (reference sequence). The CDR3 nucleotides are TGTGCCAGCAGCGAGACAGGCGACACTGAAGCTTTCTTT. Encoded protein: CASSETGDTEAFF.

The J gene is TRBJ2-3, the V gene TRBV19; 9 nucleotides agree with TRBD2. The ends lost 5 bases at V and 2 bases at J; junction bases unmatched: 5. This CDR3 region has 15 residues. Germline-derived CDR1 and CDR2 are LNHDA and SQIVND (reference sequence). The CDR3 reads CASSFTSGHTDTQYF. The CDR3 bases are TGTGCCAGTAGTTTCACTAGCGGGCACACAGATACGCAGTATTTT.

The CDR3 nucleotides read TGTGCCAGCACGAGGGAATTTGATCAGCCCCAGCATTTT. It yields the protein CASTREFDQPQHF. This sequence joins TRBV7-8 and TRBJ1-5; D is unclear. The CDR3 runs to 13 residues. CDR1 is SGHVS, CDR2 FQNEAQ, per germline. V was shortened by 7 bases and J by 5 bases, with 12 bases between the two germline ends. Full variable domain (rest looked up from reference TRBV7-8 and TRBJ1-5): GAGVSQSPRYKVAKRGQDVALRCDPISGHVSLFWYQQALGQGPEFLTYFQNEAQLDKSGLPSDRFFAERPEGSVSTLKIQRTQQEDSAVYLCASTREFDQPQHFGDGTRLSIL.

The chain couples TRBV3-1 (or the pseudogene TRBV3-2) to TRBJ1-2, with 11 nucleotides matching TRBD1. Germline V gene lookup returns CDR1 LGHDT and CDR2 YNNKEL (reference sequence). The CDR3 totals 15 residues. V lost 4 bases and J lost 6; bases outside the gene matches: 7. CDR3 region: CASSRLGTGGDGYTF. CDR3 in DNA: TGTGCCAGCAGCCGGCTCGGGACAGGGGGGGATGGCTACACCTTC.

This chain joins TRBV7-9 and TRBJ1-6; 9 bases match TRBD1. J gave up 6 bases and V 4 bases, and 1 base lay outside the gene matches. Germline-derived CDR1 and CDR2 are SEHNR and FQNEAQ (reference sequence). The CDR3 runs to 14 residues. The CDR3 bases are TGTGCCAGCAGCTCGGGACAGGGTAATTCACCCCTCCACTTT. Protein sequence: CASSSGQGNSPLHF.

The chain carries TRBV7-8 and TRBJ2-7; a possible D gene is TRBD1 (5 bases). There are 12 residues in the CDR3. V gave up 5 bases and J gave up 5 bases, with 10 bases separating them. Germline V lookup: CDR1 SGHVS, CDR2 FQNEAQ. The CDR3 coding sequence is TGTGCCAGCAGCCCTACAGGCCACGAGCAGTACTTC. Its protein is CASSPTGHEQYF.

The chain recombines TRBV5-5 with TRBJ1-5; D is uncertain. With 2 bases removed from V and 4 bases from J, the gap between germline ends came to 13 bases. The CDR3 loop spans 15 amino acids. In germline, CDR1 is SGHKS, CDR2 YYEKEE (reference sequence). DNA for the CDR3: TGTGCCAGCAGCTTCGCCTCCTGGCAAAATCAGCCCCAGCATTTT. Residues: CASSFASWQNQPQHF.

The chain couples TRBV5-8 to TRBJ2-7, with 8 bases aligning to TRBD1. Germline V gene lookup returns CDR1 SGHTS and CDR2 YDEGEE. This CDR3 contains 15 residues. The V and J ends lost 5 bases and 2 bases, in that order; junction bases with no gene match: 9. The chain's CDR3 is CASSTTGTGAYEQYF. For the CDR3, the DNA is TGTGCCAGCAGTACCACAGGGACAGGCGCCTACGAGCAGTACTTC.

The chain joins TRBV27 to TRBJ2-7; tentatively, D is TRBD1 (6 bases). Germline loops: CDR1 MNHEY, CDR2 SMNVEV (reference sequence). This CDR3 spans 13 amino acids. Trimming removed 3 bases from V and 3 bases from J, with 9 bases in between. Here the CDR3 DNA reads TGTGCCAGCAGTTTTGAGGGGGACTACGAGCAGTACTTC. This translates into CASSFEGDYEQYF.

The genes are TRBV6-6 and TRBJ1-1; 7 bases fit TRBD1. The CDR3 covers 13 residues. Germline CDR1 is MNHNY and CDR2 is SVGAGI (reference sequence). The V and J ends lost 5 bases and 4 bases, in that order; junction bases with no gene match: 4. The CDR3 loop is CASSQTGPTEAFF. As DNA, the CDR3 is TGTGCCAGCAGTCAGACAGGGCCCACTGAAGCTTTCTTT.

V is TRBV28 and J is TRBJ1-2; no firm D call. V gave up 7 bases and J gave up 2 bases, with 8 bases separating them. Looked up from germline, CDR1 is MDHEN and CDR2 is SYDVKM. CDR3 length: 12 residues. Here the CDR3 reads CASTFLNYGYTF. In nucleotides, the CDR3 is TGTGCCAGCACTTTCCTCAACTATGGCTACACCTTC.

This clone was detected once. V and J are TRBV11-3 and TRBJ2-7; no clear D gene. The V gene's germline CDR1 is SGHNT and CDR2 YENEEA. The CDR3 spans 13 residues. Trimming removed 3 bases from V and 7 bases from J, with 13 bases in between. The CDR3 sequence: CASSFSRQYEQYF. CDR3 DNA sequence: TGTGCCAGCAGCTTTTCCAGACAATATGAGCAGTACTTC.

This chain joins TRBV7-9 and TRBJ2-5, with 13 bases identical to TRBD2. The CDR3 length is 17 residues. Germline assignment: CDR1 SEHNR and CDR2 FQNEAQ (reference sequence). V was pared by 5 bases and J by 2 bases, with 8 bases of the junction left unmatched. In DNA form, the CDR3 reads TGTGCCAGCAGCCGGGGACTAGCGGGGCGGCAACAAGAGACCCAGTACTTC. This gives the protein CASSRGLAGRQQETQYF.

The gene calls are TRBV7-9 and TRBJ2-1, with D perhaps matching TRBD2 (6 bases). From germline, CDR1 is SEHNR and CDR2 FQNEAQ (reference sequence). Trimming took off 4 bases at V and 0 bases at J, with 22 bases between the two ends. The CDR3 extends over 19 amino acids. CDR3 nucleotide sequence: TGTGCCAGCAGCTCCGGGACTCCGTATTCCCCCTCCTCCTACAATGAGCAGTTCTTC. This sequence encodes CASSSGTPYSPSSYNEQFF.

The gene calls are TRBV19 and TRBJ1-2; 9 bases fit TRBD1. The length of the CDR3 is 15 residues. The J segment lost 7 bases and the V segment lost 4 bases, leaving 10 bases of the junction unmatched. CDR1 LNHDA and CDR2 SQIVND come from the germline V gene (reference sequence). CDR3 amino acids: CASSTRDRASGGYTF. The CDR3 DNA sequence: TGTGCCAGTAGTACCCGGGACAGGGCCTCGGGTGGCTACACCTTC. The complete variable domain, with remaining parts taken from reference TRBV19 and TRBJ1-2, reads DGGITQSPKYLFRKEGQNVTLSCEQNLNHDAMYWYRQDPGQGLRLIYYSQIVNDFQKGDIAEGYSVSREKKESFPLTVTSAQKNPTAFYLCASSTRDRASGGYTFGSGTRLTVV.